A single T cell receptor (beta chain) is shown here with its context. The antigen is not known. The sorted conventional CD4+ T cells were CD25-low and CD127-high, with genomic DNA sequenced. Assay: immunoSEQ multiplex PCR; the TCRdb copy retains only in-frame clones and omits some. The sample records approximately 22,000 clones, around 96% being singletons. This sample stems from a study of regulatory and conventional T cells in RAG deficiency. Points from the study as a whole: Sorted Omenn CD25-high CD127-low cells may not be bona fide Tregs.

The CDR3 is 15 residues long. V was pared by 2 bases and J by 1 base, with 3 bases of the junction left unmatched. From germline, CDR1 is LNHDA and CDR2 SQIVND (reference sequence). The same specimen was also included in a second study, on regulatory T cells. That source adds: The primer mix had 52 TRBV and 13 TRBJ primers. Regulatory T cells showed the strongest V-J pair restriction and V/J gene skewing among patient repertoires.

The sample comprised CD25- CD4+ T cells sorted from blood. The receptor was isolated from a human donor in good health. V usage is TRBV19 and J usage is TRBJ2-5, with 8 positions matching TRBD2. CDR3 in amino acids: CASSILTSGQETQYF. CDR3 DNA: TGTGCCAGTAGTATATTAACTAGCGGCCAAGAGACCCAGTACTTC.